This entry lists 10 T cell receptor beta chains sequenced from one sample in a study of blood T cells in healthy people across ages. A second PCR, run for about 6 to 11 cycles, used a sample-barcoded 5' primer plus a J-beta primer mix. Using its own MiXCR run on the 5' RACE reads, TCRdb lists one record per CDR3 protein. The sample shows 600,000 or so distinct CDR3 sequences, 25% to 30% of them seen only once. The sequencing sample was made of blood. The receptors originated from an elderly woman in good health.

CDR3 coding DNA: TGTGCCAACTCCCAGGCTCCTGGGCAAGAGACCCAGTACTTC. Protein sequence: CANSQAPGQETQYF. The chain carries TRBV10-3 and TRBJ2-5; no clear D gene. The CDR3 sequence is 14 residues long. Trimming took off 10 bases at V and 2 bases at J, with 17 bases between the two ends. The V gene's germline CDR1 is ENHRY and CDR2 SYGVKD.

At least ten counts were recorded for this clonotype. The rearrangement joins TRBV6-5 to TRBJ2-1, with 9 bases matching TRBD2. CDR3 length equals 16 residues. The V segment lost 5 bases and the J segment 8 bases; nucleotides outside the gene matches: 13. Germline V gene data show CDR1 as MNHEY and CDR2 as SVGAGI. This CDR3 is CASSSRAGGLGDEQFF. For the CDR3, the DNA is TGTGCCAGCAGTAGCCGCGCGGGGGGGCTCGGCGATGAGCAGTTCTTC.

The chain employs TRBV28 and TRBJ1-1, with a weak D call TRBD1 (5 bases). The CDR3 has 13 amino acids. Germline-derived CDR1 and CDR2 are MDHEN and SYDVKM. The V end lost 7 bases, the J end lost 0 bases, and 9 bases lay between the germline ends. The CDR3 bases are TGTGCCAGCATTGGGGGGATGAACACTGAAGCTTTCTTT. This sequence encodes CASIGGMNTEAFF.

In DNA form, the CDR3 reads TGTGCCAGCAGTTTTATGGCGGGTAGCACAGATACGCAGTATTTT. This sequence encodes CASSFMAGSTDTQYF. The gene calls are TRBV28 and TRBJ2-3; TRBD2 might be the D (5 bases). V dropped 3 bases and J dropped 0 bases, with 10 bases sitting between them. Germline V gene lookup returns CDR1 MDHEN and CDR2 SYDVKM. The CDR3 loop spans 15 amino acids. The complete variable domain, with remaining parts taken from reference TRBV28 and TRBJ2-3, reads DVKVTQSSRYLVKRTGEKVFLECVQDMDHENMFWYRQDPGLGLRLIYFSYDVKMKEKGDIPEGYSVSREKKERFSLILESASTNQTSMYLCASSFMAGSTDTQYFGPGTRLTVL.

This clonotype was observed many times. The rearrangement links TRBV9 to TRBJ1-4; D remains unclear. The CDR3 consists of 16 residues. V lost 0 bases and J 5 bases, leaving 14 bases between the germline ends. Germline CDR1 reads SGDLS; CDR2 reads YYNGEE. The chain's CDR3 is CASSVGPVRKNEKLFF. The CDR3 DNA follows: TGTGCCAGCAGCGTAGGCCCCGTCCGAAAGAATGAAAAACTGTTTTTT.

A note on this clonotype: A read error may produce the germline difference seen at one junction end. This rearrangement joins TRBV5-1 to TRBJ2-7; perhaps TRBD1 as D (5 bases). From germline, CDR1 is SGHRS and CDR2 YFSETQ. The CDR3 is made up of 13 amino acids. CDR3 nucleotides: TGCGCCAGCGGCTTGGCCAGGGCCAATGAGCAGTACTTC. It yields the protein CASGLARANEQYF.

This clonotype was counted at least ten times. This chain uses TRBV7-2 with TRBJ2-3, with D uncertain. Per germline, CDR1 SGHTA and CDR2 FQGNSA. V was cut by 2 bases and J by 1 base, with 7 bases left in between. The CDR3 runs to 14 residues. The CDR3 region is CASSLLKGTDTQYF. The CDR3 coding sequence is TGTGCCAGCAGCTTATTGAAAGGCACAGATACGCAGTATTTT.

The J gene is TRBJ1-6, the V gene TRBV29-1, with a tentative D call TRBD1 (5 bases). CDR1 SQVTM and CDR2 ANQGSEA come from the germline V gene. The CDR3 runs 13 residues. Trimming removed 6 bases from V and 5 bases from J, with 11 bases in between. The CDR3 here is CSVGTGHNSPLHF. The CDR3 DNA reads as TGCAGCGTGGGGACGGGACATAATTCACCCCTCCACTTT.

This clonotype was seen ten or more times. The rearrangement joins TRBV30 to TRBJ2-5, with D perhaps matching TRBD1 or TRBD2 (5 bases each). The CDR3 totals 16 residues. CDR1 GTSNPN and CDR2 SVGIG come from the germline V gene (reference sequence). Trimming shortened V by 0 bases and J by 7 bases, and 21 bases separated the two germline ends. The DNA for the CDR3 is TGTGCCTGGAGTGTATCAGGATCCGGGACCTTAGGGACCCAGTACTTC. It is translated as CAWSVSGSGTLGTQYF. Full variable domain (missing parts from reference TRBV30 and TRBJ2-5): SQTIHQWPATLVQPVGSPLSLECTVEGTSNPNLYWYRQAAGRGLQLLFYSVGIGQISSEVPQNLSASRPQDRQFILSSKKLLLSDSGFYLCAWSVSGSGTLGTQYFGPGTRLLVL.

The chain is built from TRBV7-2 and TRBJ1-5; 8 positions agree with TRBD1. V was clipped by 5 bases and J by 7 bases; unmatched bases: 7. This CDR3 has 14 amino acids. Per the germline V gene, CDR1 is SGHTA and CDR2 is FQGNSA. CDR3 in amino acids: CASSIRQGQQPQHF. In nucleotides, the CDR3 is TGTGCCAGCAGCATTCGACAGGGGCAGCAGCCCCAGCATTTT. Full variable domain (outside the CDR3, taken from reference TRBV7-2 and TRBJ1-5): GAGVSQSPSNKVTEKGKDVELRCDPISGHTALYWYRQSLGQGLEFLIYFQGNSAPDKSGLPSDRFSAERTGGSVSTLTIQRTQQEDSAVYLCASSIRQGQQPQHFGDGTRLSIL.